This entry lists 26 T cell receptor beta chains sequenced from one sample in a study of T-cell memory formation after mild COVID-19. TCRdb re-called the 5' RACE reads through MiXCR, storing one row per CDR3 protein. The sample comprises 350,000 or so distinct CDR3 sequences, 13% of which are singletons, and about a fifth rests with the top ten. Material: PBMCs or a T cell subset sorted from them (not recorded which). The receptors shown here come from a man aged 18 to 30 who had mild COVID-19 (a few samples of this study predate the infection). Cell type and time point are not known.

This clonotype was detected a few times. This rearrangement joins TRBV7-8 to TRBJ2-5; D remains ambiguous. V was cut by 5 bases and J by 2 bases, with 18 bases left in between. Germline CDR1 reads SGHVS; CDR2 reads FQNEAQ. The CDR3 is made up of 16 amino acids. CDR3 DNA sequence: TGTGCCAGCAGCCCAAAAAGGGCCGCTAGACAAGAGACCCAGTACTTC. It specifies CASSPKRAARQETQYF.

The J gene is TRBJ2-3, the V gene TRBV10-3; a possible D gene is TRBD2 (5 bases). The V end was cut by 8 bases, the J end by 4 bases, with 10 bases between. The V gene's germline CDR1 is ENHRY and CDR2 SYGVKD. The CDR3 loop spans 12 amino acids. The CDR3 is CAIAVGADTQYF. In nucleotides, the CDR3 is TGTGCCATCGCCGTCGGGGCAGATACGCAGTATTTT.

CDR3 protein: CASSLAGHPGPQETQYF. CDR3 nucleotide sequence: TGCGCCAGCAGCTTGGCCGGTCATCCGGGACCCCAAGAGACCCAGTACTTC. This sequence joins TRBV5-1 and TRBJ2-5, with D perhaps TRBD1 or TRBD2 (5 bases each). CDR3 length equals 17 residues. The V end lost 0 bases, the J end lost 1 base, and 16 bases lay between the germline ends. CDR1 is SGHRS, CDR2 YFSETQ, per germline.

This sequence joins TRBV4-1 and TRBJ1-5; D uncertain. This CDR3 contains 14 residues. V was shortened by 3 bases and J by 4 bases, with 10 bases between the two germline ends. Germline CDR1 reads MGHRA; CDR2 reads YSYEKL. CDR3 sequence (DNA): TGCGCCAGCAGCCAGACGACGGGTAATCAGCCCCAGCATTTT. This gives the protein CASSQTTGNQPQHF.

The sample holds a few counts of this clonotype. This chain joins TRBV9 and TRBJ2-1, with 7 nucleotides matching TRBD1. V lost 4 bases, J lost 1 base, and 8 bases stayed unmatched. The CDR3 is 16 residues long. Germline V gene lookup returns CDR1 SGDLS and CDR2 YYNGEE. The CDR3 DNA follows: TGTGCCAGCAGCCCGTGGGACAGCGGTTCCTACAATGAGCAGTTCTTC. Its protein is CASSPWDSGSYNEQFF.

This clonotype was observed a few times. The V call is TRBV29-1, the J call TRBJ1-1; 7 bases fit TRBD1. Trimming cost V 7 bases and J 6 bases; bases outside gene matches: 11. This CDR3 region has 13 residues. Germline V gives CDR1 SQVTM, CDR2 ANQGSEA. CDR3 in DNA: TGCAGCGCCACGGGACAGCAGAGCGCTGAAGCTTTCTTT. The encoded protein is CSATGQQSAEAFF.

This clonotype has only a few counts. The chain joins TRBV9 to TRBJ2-2; 8 bases align to TRBD2. This CDR3 is built from 15 residues. With V trimmed by 1 base and J by 4 bases, 3 bases remained unmatched. Germline V gives CDR1 SGDLS, CDR2 YYNGEE. CDR3 in DNA: TGTGCCAGCAGCGTATACCTAGCGGGCACCGGGGAGCTGTTTTTT. It codes for CASSVYLAGTGELFF.

This clonotype showed up just a few times. V is TRBV20-1 and J is TRBJ2-1, with no clear D. V was cut by 3 bases and J by 10 bases, with 10 bases left in between. This CDR3 comprises 11 residues. The germline gives CDR1 DFQATT, CDR2 SNEGSKA (reference sequence). The CDR3: CSASRLTEQFF. Here the CDR3 DNA reads TGCAGTGCTAGTCGGCTCACGGAGCAGTTCTTC.

CDR3 sequence (DNA): TGTGCCACCGGCCCCCCTCTCGGAGGGTTTAACTATGGCTACACCTTC. It specifies CATGPPLGGFNYGYTF. This chain uses TRBV7-9 with TRBJ1-2; no clear D. Trimming pared 10 bases from V and 1 base from J, leaving 22 bases between. The CDR3 is 16 residues long. CDR1 is SEHNR and CDR2 is FQNEAQ in the germline V gene (reference sequence).

This sequence joins TRBV6-5 and TRBJ2-7; TRBD1 matches at 8 bases. The CDR3 spans 13 residues. The V gene's germline CDR1 is MNHEY and CDR2 SVGAGI. Trimming removed 6 bases from V and 2 bases from J; junction bases left unmatched: 3. The CDR3 is CASRTGQAYEQYF. DNA of the CDR3: TGTGCCAGCAGAACGGGACAGGCCTACGAGCAGTACTTC.

This clonotype has just a few counts. The V gene is TRBV12-3 or TRBV12-4, the J gene TRBJ2-7; TRBD1 matches 10 bases. The CDR3 is 16 residues long. With V trimmed by 5 bases and J by 7 bases, 14 bases remained unmatched. CDR3 sequence reads: CASSTRGQGSLCEQYV. The CDR3 DNA is TGTGCCAGCAGTACCCGGGGACAGGGGAGTCTGTGTGAGCAGTACGTC.

The chain is built from TRBV3-1 and TRBJ2-2; D possibly corresponds to TRBD2 (6 bases). The CDR3 covers 15 residues. Germline V gives CDR1 LGHDT, CDR2 YNNKEL (reference sequence). Trimming took off 4 bases at V and 0 bases at J, with 9 bases between the two ends. DNA of the CDR3: TGTGCCAGCAGCCCACGGGAGACGAACACCGGGGAGCTGTTTTTT. Translating it yields CASSPRETNTGELFF.

V gene TRBV20-1 combines with J gene TRBJ1-1; no clear D gene. CDR1 is DFQATT, CDR2 SNEGSKA, per germline (reference sequence). Deletions cut 0 bases from V and 5 bases from J, with 16 bases between. This CDR3 region has 15 residues. CDR3 sequence reads: CSARDLLEFRTEAFF. Here the CDR3 DNA reads TGCAGTGCTAGAGACCTACTGGAGTTTCGTACTGAAGCTTTCTTT.

This chain uses TRBV4-3 with TRBJ1-1, with 7 bases identical to TRBD1. CDR1 and CDR2 from the germline V gene are LGHNA and YSLEER. This CDR3 spans 15 amino acids. Unmatched junction bases numbered 3, after V lost 1 base and J lost 1 base. Here the CDR3 DNA reads TGCGCCAGCAGCCAAGTTGGACAGGCGAACACTGAAGCTTTCTTT. Translating gives CASSQVGQANTEAFF.

This clonotype was seen many times. The chain employs TRBV12-3 or TRBV12-4 and TRBJ1-2, with a weak D call TRBD1 (5 bases). The CDR3 length is 14 residues. The V and J ends lost 7 bases and 0 bases respectively, with 12 bases between them. The CDR3 spells CASTPQTANYGYTF. The DNA for the CDR3 is TGTGCCAGCACCCCTCAGACAGCTAACTATGGCTACACCTTC.

This clonotype was detected only a few times. The chain has TRBV19 and TRBJ2-3; TRBD2 matches 9 bases. This CDR3 has 17 amino acids. J gave up 4 bases and V 7 bases, and 15 bases lay outside the gene matches. In germline, CDR1 is LNHDA, CDR2 SQIVND (reference sequence). CDR3 loop: CASTIWPAGGRPDTQYF. CDR3 DNA sequence: TGTGCCAGTACCATCTGGCCAGCGGGGGGTCGTCCAGATACGCAGTATTTT.

This chain joins TRBV7-9 and TRBJ2-7, with TRBD1 matching 7 bases. V gave up 6 bases and J gave up 11 bases; unmatched junction bases: 10. Germline-derived CDR1 and CDR2 are SEHNR and FQNEAQ (reference sequence). The CDR3 is made up of 12 amino acids. The DNA for the CDR3 is TGTGCCAGCAGTCGAGACAGGGAAAGGAAGTACTTC. It specifies CASSRDRERKYF.

This chain links TRBV7-3 with TRBJ2-2; 9 positions match TRBD1. CDR3 length: 15 residues. V lost 5 bases, J lost 5 bases, and 6 bases stayed unmatched. Germline V gene data show CDR1 as SGHTA and CDR2 as FQGTGA. The CDR3 DNA is TGTGCCAGCAGCACGGGACAGGGATGGACCGGGGAGCTGTTTTTT. Amino acid sequence: CASSTGQGWTGELFF.

The chain combines TRBV21-1 with TRBJ1-2; the table's D call of TRBD1 was not tested on the DNA. TRBV21-1 represents a pseudogene. The CDR3 is 17 amino acids. Here the CDR3 reads CASSKGSQGPEDYGYTF. CDR3 sequence (DNA): TGTGCCAGCAGCAAAGGTAGTCAGGGGCCGGAGGACTATGGCTACACCTTC.

This clonotype was counted between two and nine times. The chain joins TRBV4-2 to TRBJ1-3; D is unclear. The CDR3 is 16 residues long. The germline V and J ends were trimmed by 0 bases and 0 bases, with 9 bases remaining between them. CDR1 and CDR2 from the germline V gene are LGHNA and YNFKEQ. The DNA for the CDR3 is TGTGCCAGCAGCCAAGATAACACCGACTCTGGAAACACCATATATTTT. This translates into CASSQDNTDSGNTIYF.

DNA of the CDR3: TGTGCCAGCAGCGTAGCTCCCGCCGATGAGCAGTTCTTC. Its protein product is CASSVAPADEQFF. The chain recombines TRBV9 with TRBJ2-1, with D unclear. There are 13 residues in the CDR3. V lost 0 bases and J 8 bases, leaving 9 bases between the germline ends. Germline V lookup: CDR1 SGDLS, CDR2 YYNGEE.

This clonotype was observed at least ten times. This sequence joins TRBV20-1 and TRBJ2-7; D may be TRBD1 (5 bases). Looked up from germline, CDR1 is DFQATT and CDR2 is SNEGSKA (reference sequence). The CDR3 consists of 12 residues. Trimming stripped 3 bases from V and 4 bases from J, with 10 bases between. The CDR3 protein is CSASRATYEQYF. Here the CDR3 DNA reads TGCAGTGCTAGCAGGGCAACTTACGAGCAGTACTTC.

This clonotype was detected only a few times. The V gene is TRBV4-1, the J gene TRBJ2-1; TRBD2 matches at 8 bases. After removal of 2 bases from V and 4 bases from J, the junction contained 10 bases not matched to a gene. The CDR3 sequence is 17 residues long. CDR1 is MGHRA and CDR2 is YSYEKL in the germline V gene. CDR3 protein: CASSQIEAGEGYNEQFF. CDR3 in DNA: TGCGCCAGCAGCCAAATTGAAGCGGGGGAGGGATACAATGAGCAGTTCTTC.

The rearrangement uses TRBV9 and TRBJ1-4; D possibly corresponds to TRBD1 (5 bases). V was cut by 3 bases and J by 7 bases, with 13 bases left in between. CDR3 length equals 14 residues. The germline V gene has CDR1 SGDLS and CDR2 YYNGEE. The CDR3 loop reads CASSAGRGGEKLFF. CDR3 DNA: TGTGCCAGCAGCGCGGGACGTGGGGGTGAAAAACTGTTTTTT.

The genes are TRBV4-1 and TRBJ2-7, with 7 bases matching TRBD1. Germline values: CDR1 MGHRA, CDR2 YSYEKL. The V gene end was trimmed by 6 bases and the J gene end by 4 bases; junction bases not matched to a gene: 15. This CDR3 region has 16 residues. The CDR3 here is CASSPPRTGQTYEQYF. Written as DNA, the CDR3 is TGCGCCAGCAGTCCTCCTAGGACAGGCCAGACATACGAGCAGTACTTC.

The chain is built from TRBV7-2 and TRBJ2-6; a weak D match, TRBD2 (5 bases). V lost 7 bases and J lost 0, with 19 bases in between. Germline V gene data show CDR1 as SGHTA and CDR2 as FQGNSA. The CDR3 spans 18 residues. The CDR3 loop reads CASTRSPGINSGANVLTF. The CDR3 DNA reads TGTGCCAGCACTCGGAGTCCGGGGATAAACTCTGGGGCCAACGTCCTGACTTTC. Combining the CDR3 with reference TRBV7-2 and TRBJ2-6 gives the whole variable domain GAGVSQSPSNKVTEKGKDVELRCDPISGHTALYWYRQSLGQGLEFLIYFQGNSAPDKSGLPSDRFSAERTGGSVSTLTIQRTQQEDSAVYLCASTRSPGINSGANVLTFGAGSRLTVL.